The T cell receptor beta chain under discussion was sequenced for a study of blood T cell repertoires in COVID-19. Study-level information: Samples came from the United States, Italy and Spain, spanning acute and convalescent COVID-19. T cells, B-cell-depleted T cells, or PBMCs provided the cDNA or gDNA that served as material.

In the original workflow: Amplification of reference gene primers was used by the study to estimate nucleated cell counts. Libraries were prepared by immunoSEQ multiplex PCR; TCRdb keeps only in-frame clonotypes and omits some of them. The DNA gave D and trimming, while V, J and clone size come from that table. Among fewer than 150,000 clones, 75% to 85% were seen once, and the ten largest hold about 18%. Germline CDR1 SGHRS, CDR2 YFSETQ. The CDR3 contains 13 residues. The V gene lost 3 bases and the J gene lost 4 bases, with 10 bases spanning the gap. The sample was peripheral blood. V and J are TRBV5-1 and TRBJ2-5, with D possibly matching TRBD1 (6 bases). The sequence was obtained from a man aged 80 or over with acute or convalescent COVID-19. The CDR3 sequence: CASSSEGGETQYF. The CDR3 region has the DNA TGCGCCAGCAGCTCCGAAGGGGGAGAGACCCAGTACTTC.